This TCR beta chain was documented in a study of T cell changes during pregnancy in multiple sclerosis. CDR3 length equals 19 residues. CDR1 and CDR2 from the germline V gene are SGHKS and YYEKEE (reference sequence). The V gene end was trimmed by 2 bases and the J gene end by 4 bases; junction bases not matched to a gene: 12. Profiling relied on immunoSEQ multiplex PCR, and the TCRdb table lists in-frame clones only, not all of them. The sample has around 97,000 clones, roughly nine tenths seen once. Here the sequenced sample was peripheral blood, taken after pregnancy. The clonotype was recovered from a female donor with multiple sclerosis, enrolled in a pregnancy study. This chain joins TRBV5-5 and TRBJ2-6, with TRBD1 matching 10 bases. The CDR3 reads CASSFRTTGGLSGANVLTF. The CDR3 DNA is TGTGCCAGCAGCTTCCGGACGACAGGGGGCCTCTCCGGGGCCAACGTCCTGACTTTC. The full variable domain, in which reference TRBV5-5 and TRBJ2-6 provide the parts outside the CDR3, is DAGVTQSPTHLIKTRGQQVTLRCSPISGHKSVSWYQQVLGQGPQFIFQYYEKEERGRGNFPDRFSARQFPNYSSELNVNALLLGDSALYLCASSFRTTGGLSGANVLTFGAGSRLTVL.